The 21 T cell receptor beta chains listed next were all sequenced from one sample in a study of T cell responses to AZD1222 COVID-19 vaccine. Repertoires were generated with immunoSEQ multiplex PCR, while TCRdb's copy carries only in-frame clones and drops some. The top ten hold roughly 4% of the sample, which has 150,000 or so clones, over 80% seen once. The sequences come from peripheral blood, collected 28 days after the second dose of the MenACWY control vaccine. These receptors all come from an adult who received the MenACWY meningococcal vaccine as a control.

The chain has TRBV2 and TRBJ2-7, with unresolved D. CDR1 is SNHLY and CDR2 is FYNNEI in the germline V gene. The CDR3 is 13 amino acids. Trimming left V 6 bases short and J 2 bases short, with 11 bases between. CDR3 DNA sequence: TGTGCCAGCAGGCAGGCGGAACCCTACGAGCAGTACTTC. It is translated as CASRQAEPYEQYF.

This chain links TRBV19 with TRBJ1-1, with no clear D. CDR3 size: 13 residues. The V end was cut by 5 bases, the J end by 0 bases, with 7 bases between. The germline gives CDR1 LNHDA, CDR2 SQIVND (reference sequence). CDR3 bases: TGTGCCAGTAGTGCATATATGAACACTGAAGCTTTCTTT. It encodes CASSAYMNTEAFF.

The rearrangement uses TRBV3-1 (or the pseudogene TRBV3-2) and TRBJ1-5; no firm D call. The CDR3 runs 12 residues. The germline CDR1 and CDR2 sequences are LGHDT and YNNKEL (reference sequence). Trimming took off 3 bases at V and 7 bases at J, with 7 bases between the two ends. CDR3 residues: CASSQSWQPQHF. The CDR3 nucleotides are TGTGCCAGCAGCCAGAGCTGGCAGCCCCAGCATTTT.

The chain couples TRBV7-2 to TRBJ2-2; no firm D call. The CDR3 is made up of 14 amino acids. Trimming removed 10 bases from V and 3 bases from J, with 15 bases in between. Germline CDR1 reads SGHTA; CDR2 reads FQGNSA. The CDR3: CAISPRQHTGELFF. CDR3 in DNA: TGTGCCATCAGTCCCCGGCAGCACACCGGGGAGCTGTTTTTT.

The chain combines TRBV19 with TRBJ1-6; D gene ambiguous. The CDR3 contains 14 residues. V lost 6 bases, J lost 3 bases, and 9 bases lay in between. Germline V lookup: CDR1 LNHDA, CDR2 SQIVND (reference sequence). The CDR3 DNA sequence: TGTGCCAGTAGCACAAGCGGCTATAATTCACCCCTCCACTTT. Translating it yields CASSTSGYNSPLHF.

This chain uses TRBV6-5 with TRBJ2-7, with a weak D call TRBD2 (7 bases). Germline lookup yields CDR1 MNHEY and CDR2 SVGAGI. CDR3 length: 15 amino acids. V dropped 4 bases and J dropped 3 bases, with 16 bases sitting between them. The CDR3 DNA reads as TGTGCCAGCAGTTTGGGGGGGGCTAGTCTCTACGAGCAGTACTTC. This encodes CASSLGGASLYEQYF.

CDR3 amino acids: CASSPAGREIGSPQYF. CDR3 coding DNA: TGTGCCAGCTCCCCTGCGGGGAGGGAAATCGGGAGTCCGCAGTACTTC. V and J are TRBV18 and TRBJ2-7, with 7 bases lining up with TRBD2. The CDR3 spans 16 residues. Germline V gene lookup returns CDR1 KGHSH and CDR2 LQKENI. V dropped 6 bases and J dropped 9; count of bases not matched to a gene: 20.

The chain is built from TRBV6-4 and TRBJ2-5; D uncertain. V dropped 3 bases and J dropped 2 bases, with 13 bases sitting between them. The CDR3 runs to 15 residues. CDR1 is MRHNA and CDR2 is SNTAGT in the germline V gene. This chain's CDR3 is CASSESVGRQETQYF. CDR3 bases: TGTGCCAGCAGTGAATCGGTTGGACGGCAAGAGACCCAGTACTTC.

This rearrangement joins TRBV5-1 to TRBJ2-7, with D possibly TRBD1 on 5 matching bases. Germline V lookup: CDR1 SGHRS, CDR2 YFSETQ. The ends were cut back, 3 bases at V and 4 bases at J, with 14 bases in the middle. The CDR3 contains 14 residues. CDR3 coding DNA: TGCGCCAGCAGCTCAATGACAGCCCTATACGAGCAGTACTTC. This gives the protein CASSSMTALYEQYF.

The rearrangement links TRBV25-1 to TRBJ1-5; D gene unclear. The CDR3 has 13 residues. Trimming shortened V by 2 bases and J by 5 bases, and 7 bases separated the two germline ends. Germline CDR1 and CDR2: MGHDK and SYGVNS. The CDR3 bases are TGTGCCAGCAGTGAACCAGGAGATCAGCCCCAGCATTTT. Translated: CASSEPGDQPQHF. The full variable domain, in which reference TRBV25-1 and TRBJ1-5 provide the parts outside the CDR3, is EADIYQTPRYLVIGTGKKITLECSQTMGHDKMYWYQQDPGMELHLIHYSYGVNSTEKGDLSSESTVSRIRTEHFPLTLESARPSHTSQYLCASSEPGDQPQHFGDGTRLSIL.

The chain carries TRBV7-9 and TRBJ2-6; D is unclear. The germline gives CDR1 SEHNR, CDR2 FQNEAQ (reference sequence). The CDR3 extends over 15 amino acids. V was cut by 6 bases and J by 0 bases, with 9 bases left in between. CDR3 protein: CASSSWVSGANVLTF. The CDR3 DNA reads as TGTGCCAGCAGTTCCTGGGTCTCTGGGGCCAACGTCCTGACTTTC.

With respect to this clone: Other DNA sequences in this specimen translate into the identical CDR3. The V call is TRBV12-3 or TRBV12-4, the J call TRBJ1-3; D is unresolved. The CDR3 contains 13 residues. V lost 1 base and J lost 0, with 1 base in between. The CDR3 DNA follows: TGTGCCAGCAGTTTAGGCTCTGGAAACACCATATATTTT. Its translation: CASSLGSGNTIYF.

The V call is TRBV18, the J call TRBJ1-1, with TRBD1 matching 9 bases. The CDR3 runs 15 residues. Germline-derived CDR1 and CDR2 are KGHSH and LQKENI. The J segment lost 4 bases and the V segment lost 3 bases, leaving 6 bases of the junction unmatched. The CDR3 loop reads CASSPSQGAGTEAFF. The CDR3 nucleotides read TGTGCCAGCTCACCCTCACAGGGGGCCGGCACTGAAGCTTTCTTT.

The DNA of the CDR3 is TGTGCCAGCAGTTACCCTCAGCCCCAGCATTTT. Amino acid sequence: CASSYPQPQHF. The chain couples TRBV6-2 or TRBV6-3 to TRBJ1-5; D is uncertain. V lost 2 bases and J lost 6, with 2 bases in between. The CDR3 runs 11 residues. Germline values: CDR1 MNHEY, CDR2 SVGEGT.

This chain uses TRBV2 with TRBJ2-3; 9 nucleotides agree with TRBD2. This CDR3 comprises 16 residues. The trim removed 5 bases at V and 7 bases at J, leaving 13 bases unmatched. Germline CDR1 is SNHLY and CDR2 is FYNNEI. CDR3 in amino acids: CASSWLAGTSGHTQYF. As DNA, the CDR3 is TGTGCCAGCAGTTGGCTAGCGGGGACCTCCGGCCATACGCAGTATTTT.

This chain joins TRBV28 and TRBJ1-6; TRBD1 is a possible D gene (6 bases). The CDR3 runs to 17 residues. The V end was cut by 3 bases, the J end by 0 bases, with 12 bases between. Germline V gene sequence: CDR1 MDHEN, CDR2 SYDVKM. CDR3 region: CASSLGGASSYNSPLHF. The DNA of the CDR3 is TGTGCCAGCAGTTTGGGGGGCGCTAGCTCCTATAATTCACCCCTCCACTTT.

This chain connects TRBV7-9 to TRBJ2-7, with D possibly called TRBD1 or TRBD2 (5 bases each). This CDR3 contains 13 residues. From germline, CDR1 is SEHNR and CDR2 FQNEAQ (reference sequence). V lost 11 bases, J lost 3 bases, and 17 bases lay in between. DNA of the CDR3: TGTGCCCTACGGGGAATAGGGGACTACGAGCAGTACTTC. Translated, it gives CALRGIGDYEQYF. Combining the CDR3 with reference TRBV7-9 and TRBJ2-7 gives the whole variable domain DTGVSQNPRHKITKRGQNVTFRCDPISEHNRLYWYRQTLGQGPEFLTYFQNEAQLEKSRLLSDRFSAERPKGSFSTLEIQRTEQGDSAMYLCALRGIGDYEQYFGPGTRLTVT.

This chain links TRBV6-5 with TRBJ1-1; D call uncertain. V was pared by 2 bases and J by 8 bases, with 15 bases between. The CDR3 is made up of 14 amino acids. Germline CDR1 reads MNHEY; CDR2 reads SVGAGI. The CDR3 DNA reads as TGTGCCAGCAGTTACACGCATGATCGCACGGAAGCTTTCTTT. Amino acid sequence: CASSYTHDRTEAFF.

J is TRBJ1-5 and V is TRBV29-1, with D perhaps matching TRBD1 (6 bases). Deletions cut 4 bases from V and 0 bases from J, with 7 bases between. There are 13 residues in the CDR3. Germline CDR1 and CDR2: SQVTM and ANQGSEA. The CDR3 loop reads CSVGGGSNQPQHF. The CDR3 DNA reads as TGCAGCGTTGGAGGGGGTAGCAATCAGCCCCAGCATTTT.

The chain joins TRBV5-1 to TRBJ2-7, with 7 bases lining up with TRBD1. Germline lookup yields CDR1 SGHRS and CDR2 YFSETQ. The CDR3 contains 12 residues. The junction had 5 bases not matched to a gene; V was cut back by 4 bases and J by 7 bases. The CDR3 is CASSIGQDEQYF. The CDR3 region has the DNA TGCGCCAGCAGCATAGGACAGGATGAGCAGTACTTC.

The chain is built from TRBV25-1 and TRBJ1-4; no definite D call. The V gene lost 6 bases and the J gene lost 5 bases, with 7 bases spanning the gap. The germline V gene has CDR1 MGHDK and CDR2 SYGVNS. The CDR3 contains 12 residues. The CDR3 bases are TGTGCCAGCAGACAGTCGAATGAAAAACTGTTTTTT. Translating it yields CASRQSNEKLFF.